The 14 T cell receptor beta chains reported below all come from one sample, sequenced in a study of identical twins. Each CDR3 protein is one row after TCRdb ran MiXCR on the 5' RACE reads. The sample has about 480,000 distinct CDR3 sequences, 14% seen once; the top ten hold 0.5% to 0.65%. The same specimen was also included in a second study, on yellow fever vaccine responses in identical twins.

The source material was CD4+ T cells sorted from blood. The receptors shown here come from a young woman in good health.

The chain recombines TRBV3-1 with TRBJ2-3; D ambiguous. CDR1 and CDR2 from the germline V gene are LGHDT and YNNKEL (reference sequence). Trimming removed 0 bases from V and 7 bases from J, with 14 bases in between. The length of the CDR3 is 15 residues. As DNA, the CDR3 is TGTGCCAGCAGCCAAGATGGCCTCAGCGTGCATACGCAGTATTTT. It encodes CASSQDGLSVHTQYF.

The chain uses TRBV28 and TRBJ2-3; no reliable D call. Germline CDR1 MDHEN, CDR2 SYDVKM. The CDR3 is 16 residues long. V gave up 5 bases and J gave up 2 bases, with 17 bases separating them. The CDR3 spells CASSPMSPGDTDTQYF. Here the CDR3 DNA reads TGTGCCAGCAGTCCGATGAGTCCTGGGGACACAGATACGCAGTATTTT.

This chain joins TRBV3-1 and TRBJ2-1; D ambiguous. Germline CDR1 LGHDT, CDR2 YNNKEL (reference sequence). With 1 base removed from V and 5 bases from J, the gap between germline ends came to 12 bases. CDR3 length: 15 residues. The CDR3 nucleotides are TGTGCCAGCAGCCAAGCCGGGCCTGGTGACAATGAGCAGTTCTTC. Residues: CASSQAGPGDNEQFF.

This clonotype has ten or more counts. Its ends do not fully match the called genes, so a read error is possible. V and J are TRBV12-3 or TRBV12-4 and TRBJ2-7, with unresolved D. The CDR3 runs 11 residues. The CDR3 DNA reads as TGTGCCAGCACTGAATCCTCCGAGCAGTACTTC. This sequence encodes CASTESSEQYF.

In DNA, the CDR3 is TGCAGCGTGGGGACTACCAACACCGGGGAGCTGTTTTTT. It encodes CSVGTTNTGELFF. The chain recombines TRBV29-1 with TRBJ2-2; 7 nucleotides line up with TRBD2. Germline CDR1 reads SQVTM; CDR2 reads ANQGSEA. After removal of 6 bases from V and 2 bases from J, the junction contained 3 bases not matched to a gene. CDR3 length equals 13 residues.

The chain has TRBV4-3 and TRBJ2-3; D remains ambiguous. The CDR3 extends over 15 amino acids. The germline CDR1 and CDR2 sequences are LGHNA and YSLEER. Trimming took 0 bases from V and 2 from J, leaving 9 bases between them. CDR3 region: CASSQDSGITDTQYF. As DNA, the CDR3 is TGCGCCAGCAGCCAAGATTCCGGAATCACAGATACGCAGTATTTT.

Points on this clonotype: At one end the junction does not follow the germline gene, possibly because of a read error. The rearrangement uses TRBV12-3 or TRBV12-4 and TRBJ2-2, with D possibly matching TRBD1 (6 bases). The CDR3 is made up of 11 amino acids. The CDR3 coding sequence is TGTGCCAGCAGTCTCCGGGACACGGTGCTTTTT. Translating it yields CASSLRDTVLF.

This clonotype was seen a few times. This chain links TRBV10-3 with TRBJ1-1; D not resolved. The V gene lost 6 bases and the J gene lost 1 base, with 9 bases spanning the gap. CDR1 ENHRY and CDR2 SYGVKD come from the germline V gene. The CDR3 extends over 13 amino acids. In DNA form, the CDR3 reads TGTGCCATCAGGGTAGACCCGAACACTGAAGCTTTCTTT. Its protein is CAIRVDPNTEAFF.

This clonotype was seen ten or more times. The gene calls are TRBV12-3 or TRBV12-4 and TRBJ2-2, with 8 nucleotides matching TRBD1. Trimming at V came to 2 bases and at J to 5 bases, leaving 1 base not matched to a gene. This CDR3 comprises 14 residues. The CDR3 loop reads CASSLQGATGELFF. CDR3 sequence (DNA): TGTGCCAGCAGTTTACAGGGGGCTACCGGGGAGCTGTTTTTT.

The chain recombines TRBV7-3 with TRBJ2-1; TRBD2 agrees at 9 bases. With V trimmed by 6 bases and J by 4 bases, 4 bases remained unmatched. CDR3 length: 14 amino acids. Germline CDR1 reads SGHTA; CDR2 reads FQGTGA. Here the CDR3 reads CASRPSGEYNEQFF. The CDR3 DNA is TGTGCCAGCAGACCTAGCGGGGAATACAATGAGCAGTTCTTC. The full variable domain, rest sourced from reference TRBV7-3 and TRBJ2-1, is GAGVSQTPSNKVTEKGKYVELRCDPISGHTALYWYRQSLGQGPEFLIYFQGTGAADDSGLPNDRFFAVRPEGSVSTLKIQRTERGDSAVYLCASRPSGEYNEQFFGPGTRLTVL.

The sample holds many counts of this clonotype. The CDR3, as DNA: TGTGCCAGCAGTTTTGAGGGGAGGAAGACAGATACGCAGTATTTT. Protein sequence: CASSFEGRKTDTQYF. The V call is TRBV12-3 or TRBV12-4, the J call TRBJ2-3; perhaps TRBD2 as D (6 bases). This CDR3 contains 15 residues. V lost 3 bases to trimming and J lost 3 bases, with 13 bases between them.

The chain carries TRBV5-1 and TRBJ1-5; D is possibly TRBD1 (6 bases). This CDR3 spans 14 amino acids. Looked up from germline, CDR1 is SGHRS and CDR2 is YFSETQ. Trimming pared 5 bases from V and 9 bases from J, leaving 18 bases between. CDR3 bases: TGCGCCAGCAGTAACAGGGCAGGTGGGCCGCCCCAGCATTTT. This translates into CASSNRAGGPPQHF.

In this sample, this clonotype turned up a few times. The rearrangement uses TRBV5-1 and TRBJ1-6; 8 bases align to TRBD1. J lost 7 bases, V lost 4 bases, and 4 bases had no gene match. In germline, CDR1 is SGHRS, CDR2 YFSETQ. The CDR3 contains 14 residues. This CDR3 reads CASSQGAGNSPLHF. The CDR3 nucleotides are TGCGCCAGCAGCCAGGGGGCAGGAAATTCACCCCTCCACTTT.

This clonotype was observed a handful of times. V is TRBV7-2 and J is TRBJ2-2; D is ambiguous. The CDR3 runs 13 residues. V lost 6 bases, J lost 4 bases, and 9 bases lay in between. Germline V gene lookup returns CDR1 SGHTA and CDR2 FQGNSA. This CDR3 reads CASSKTGTGELFF. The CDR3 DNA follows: TGTGCCAGCAGTAAAACTGGCACCGGGGAGCTGTTTTTT.